What follows describes a single T cell receptor (beta chain). Its antigen remains unidentified. Library preparation for TCR beta used quantitative 5'-RACE with molecular barcodes. TCRdb analysed the 5' RACE reads with MiXCR anew, one entry per CDR3 protein. This table holds about 130,000 distinct CDR3 sequences, 15% to 20% found once. The sample belongs to a study of CD8 T cells in ankylosing spondylitis. Study results and caveats: A TCR beta motif of seven or eight highly homologous variants appeared characteristic of ankylosing spondylitis blood. Reportedly, significant enrichment of disease-linked clones occurred in matched ankylosing spondylitis synovial fluid. Disease-linked clones were found to be CD8+ and relatively rare in peripheral blood. Both synovial fluid and blood in reactive arthritis had previously been reported to carry some motif variants.

Trimming removed 9 bases from V and 2 bases from J; junction bases left unmatched: 4. CDR3 size: 13 residues. Germline loops: CDR1 KGHDR, CDR2 SFDVKD. The origin of this receptor is a male donor with ankylosing spondylitis. This chain connects TRBV24-1 to TRBJ2-3; 7 nucleotides match TRBD1. Sequencing used blood, either unsorted or a sorted T cell fraction (not recorded which). The CDR3 DNA is TGTGCCACCGGCCAGGGGGTCACAGATACGCAGTATTTT. Translated: CATGQGVTDTQYF.